This is a list of T cell receptor beta chains from one sample in a study of cytomegalovirus exposure and HLA in healthy donors. TCRdb's table, derived via immunoSEQ multiplex PCR, lists solely in-frame clones and lacks some. This sample has roughly 120,000 clones, with 81% found just once. The sample comprised PBMCs. All receptors derive from a man aged 40-49 years in good health and CMV-seronegative. The CDR3 runs from the conserved cysteine through the conserved F or W. Each record gives: clone size, J gene, D gene, V gene, CDR3 length, CDR3 DNA, CDR3 protein. D genes are given only for firm matches. Clone size is given for some rows only: seen once, a few or many times, or a class if the clone is expanded.

>-|TRBJ1-1|-|TRBV29-1|10
TGCAGCGTTGTTAGAGCTGAAGCTTTCTTT
CSVVRAEAFF
>once|TRBJ1-6|TRBD1|TRBV25-1|15
TGTGCCAGCAGTGAATATGGGACAGGGGAGTCACCCCTCCACTTT
CASSEYGTGESPLHF
>-|TRBJ1-1|-|TRBV28|12
TGTGCCAGTAATACAGGGAACACTGAAGCTTTCTTT
CASNTGNTEAFF
>few|TRBJ1-3|-|TRBV10-3|15
TGTGCCATCAGTGAGGCGGGGGCGACTGGAAACACCATATATTTT
CAISEAGATGNTIYF
>few|TRBJ1-2|-|TRBV7-2|14
TGTGCCAGCACCAAGACGGGCAGGGAGGGCGGCTACACCTTC
CASTKTGREGGYTF
>-|TRBJ1-2|-|TRBV30|12
TGTGCCTGGAGGGTACAGTACTATGGCTACACCTTC
CAWRVQYYGYTF
>-|TRBJ1-3|-|TRBV5-6|14
TGTGCCAGCAGAGGCAGGGGATCTGGAAACACCATATATTTT
CASRGRGSGNTIYF
>-|TRBJ1-2|-|TRBV5-1|15
TGCGCCAGCAGCCCCCTCCGGGGGGTTTCGGGGGGCTACACCTTC
CASSPLRGVSGGYTF
>-|TRBJ2-1|TRBD2|TRBV19|14
TGTGCCAGTCGCGCGCTAGCGGCCTACAATGAGCAGTTCTTC
CASRALAAYNEQFF
>-|TRBJ2-2|-|TRBV19|15
TGTGCCAGTAGTTGGTTGACAGGGAACACCGGGGAGCTGTTTTTT
CASSWLTGNTGELFF
>few|TRBJ2-2|TRBD1|TRBV27|17
TGTGCCAGCAGGACTAACACCGGGACAGGGGACACCGGGGAGCTGTTTTTT
CASRTNTGTGDTGELFF
>-|TRBJ2-1|-|TRBV19|14
TGTGCCAGTAGTAGAGGACTTTCCTACAATGAGCAGTTCTTC
CASSRGLSYNEQFF
>-|TRBJ2-3|-|TRBV28|14
TGTGCCAGCAGTTTCGGGGGACTCCTGGAAACGCAGTATTTT
CASSFGGLLETQYF
>-|TRBJ2-4|TRBD2|TRBV19|17
TGTGCCAGTAGTCCCCGACTAGCCACGCCAGATAAAAACATTCAGTACTTC
CASSPRLATPDKNIQYF
>-|TRBJ2-1|TRBD2|TRBV4-3|15
TGCGCCAGCAGCCACGGAGGGACTAGGTCTCATGAGCAGTTCTTC
CASSHGGTRSHEQFF
>-|TRBJ2-3|-|TRBV19|16
TGTGCCAGTAGTTCATACAGGGAGGGCCGCACAGATACGCAGTATTTT
CASSSYREGRTDTQYF
>-|TRBJ1-5|-|TRBV6-5|15
TGTGCCAGCAGTTACTCGAGGTTCGCCAATCAGCCCCAGCATTTT
CASSYSRFANQPQHF
>-|TRBJ1-5|TRBD1|TRBV27|15
TGTGCCAGCAAACGCCGACAGGGTATAGGTCAGCCCCAGCATTTT
CASKRRQGIGQPQHF
>-|TRBJ2-7|-|TRBV6-5|13
TGTGCCAGCAGTTACCCCTTAGGGGGCGAGCAGTACTTC
CASSYPLGGEQYF
>-|TRBJ1-1|TRBD1|TRBV6-5|15
TGTGCCAGCAATAGACTATGGACAGGGGGCACTGAAGCTTTCTTT
CASNRLWTGGTEAFF
>-|TRBJ2-5|-|TRBV7-8|14
TGTGCCGTCACCTCTCCGGGACTCGTTGAGACCCAGTACTTC
CAVTSPGLVETQYF
>once|TRBJ1-2|-|TRBV7-9|12
TGTGCCAGCACCCTGGACAGCCATGGCTACACCTTC
CASTLDSHGYTF